The 19 T cell receptor beta chains presented below share a single source sample, sequenced in a study of T cell responses to AZD1222 COVID-19 vaccine. Only in-frame clones appear in the TCRdb table, and some are missing; sequencing was by immunoSEQ multiplex PCR. The sample holds about 150,000 clones, 90% seen once. The input for sequencing was peripheral blood, taken 28 days after the second AZD1222 dose. These receptors originate from an adult who received the AZD1222 COVID-19 vaccine.

The J gene is TRBJ2-2, the V gene TRBV30; TRBD2 agrees at 10 bases. Germline CDR1 GTSNPN, CDR2 SVGIG (reference sequence). The CDR3 loop spans 14 amino acids. V shed 7 bases, J shed 4 bases, and the junction held 6 bases outside the gene matches. CDR3 coding DNA: TGTGCCTTAATAGCGGGGGGCGGCACCGGGGAGCTGTTTTTT. Its protein is CALIAGGGTGELFF.

The chain has TRBV10-2 and TRBJ1-2; 8 bases are a match to TRBD1. The CDR3 runs 14 residues. Germline loops: CDR1 WSHSY, CDR2 SAAADI. V gave up 5 bases and J gave up 8 bases; unmatched junction bases: 10. The CDR3 nucleotides read TGCGCCAGCAGTTTCACCCCGACAGGGGAAGGCTACACCTTC. Its translation is CASSFTPTGEGYTF.

The V call is TRBV19, the J call TRBJ2-5; 9 positions match TRBD2. Germline CDR1 and CDR2: LNHDA and SQIVND (reference sequence). V lost 6 bases, J lost 4 bases, and 6 bases stayed unmatched. This CDR3 spans 14 amino acids. CDR3 sequence (DNA): TGTGCCAGTAGCTCTAGCGGGGCACTAGAGACCCAGTACTTC. This codes for CASSSSGALETQYF.

V is TRBV7-9 and J is TRBJ1-2; 7 bases agree with TRBD1. V lost 5 bases and J lost 0; bases outside the gene matches: 9. The CDR3 length is 16 residues. CDR1 is SEHNR, CDR2 FQNEAQ, per germline (reference sequence). The CDR3 spells CASSGRTGRANYGYTF. CDR3 DNA: TGTGCCAGCAGCGGACGGACAGGCCGGGCTAACTATGGCTACACCTTC.

This chain joins TRBV6-5 and TRBJ1-6, with D unclear. The length of the CDR3 is 14 residues. Germline assignment: CDR1 MNHEY and CDR2 SVGAGI. V was clipped by 0 bases and J by 6 bases, with 6 bases between them. Here the CDR3 reads CASSYSVVNSPLHF. For the CDR3, the DNA is TGTGCCAGCAGTTACTCCGTCGTTAATTCACCCCTCCACTTT.

The rearrangement links TRBV30 to TRBJ2-7, with 10 bases fitting TRBD1. Germline CDR1 reads GTSNPN; CDR2 reads SVGIG (reference sequence). The length of the CDR3 is 11 residues. The ends lost 1 base at V and 12 bases at J; junction bases unmatched: 3. The CDR3 loop is CAWSDRTGGYF. DNA of the CDR3: TGTGCCTGGAGTGACCGGACAGGGGGGTACTTC.

V gene TRBV6-6 combines with J gene TRBJ2-7, with no clear D. Trimming took off 0 bases at V and 5 bases at J, with 11 bases between the two ends. The CDR3 consists of 14 residues. CDR1 and CDR2 from the germline V gene are MNHNY and SVGAGI (reference sequence). As DNA, the CDR3 is TGTGCCAGCAGTTACTCGGGTCAGGTCGACGAGCAGTACTTC. It translates to CASSYSGQVDEQYF.

V is TRBV6-1 and J is TRBJ1-5; D unresolved. CDR3 length: 16 amino acids. Germline CDR1 reads MNHNS; CDR2 reads SASEGT. V was shortened by 1 base and J by 3 bases, with 13 bases between the two germline ends. CDR3 sequence reads: CASSEDHGRLNQPQHF. CDR3 in DNA: TGTGCCAGCAGTGAAGATCACGGCAGACTCAATCAGCCCCAGCATTTT.

This clone is a singleton in its sample. The chain links TRBV9 to TRBJ1-2; D might be TRBD1 (6 bases). The CDR3 contains 14 residues. With 3 bases removed from V and 3 bases from J, the gap between germline ends came to 12 bases. Germline V gives CDR1 SGDLS, CDR2 YYNGEE. CDR3 DNA sequence: TGTGCCAGCAGCGCCTTTGGGACACACTATGGCTACACCTTC. Its protein is CASSAFGTHYGYTF. Drawing the rest from reference TRBV9 and TRBJ1-2, the complete variable domain is DSGVTQTPKHLITATGQRVTLRCSPRSGDLSVYWYQQSLDQGLQFLIQYYNGEERAKGNILERFSAQQFPDLHSELNLSSLELGDSALYFCASSAFGTHYGYTFGSGTRLTVV.

The rearrangement uses TRBV9 and TRBJ1-6; a weak D match, TRBD1 (5 bases). The V and J ends lost 5 bases and 8 bases respectively, with 8 bases between them. This CDR3 spans 12 amino acids. Germline CDR1 reads SGDLS; CDR2 reads YYNGEE. As DNA, the CDR3 is TGTGCCAGCAGTCGGGGGGATTCACCCCTCCACTTT. This sequence encodes CASSRGDSPLHF.

The V and J genes are TRBV3-1 (or the pseudogene TRBV3-2) and TRBJ1-2; possible D gene TRBD1, 5 bases. Germline values: CDR1 LGHDT, CDR2 YNNKEL (reference sequence). The CDR3 consists of 15 residues. V dropped 3 bases and J dropped 4 bases, with 15 bases sitting between them. The DNA of the CDR3 is TGTGCCAGCAGCCACGGGCAGGGTAATGGCTATGGCTACACCTTC. This sequence encodes CASSHGQGNGYGYTF.

This clone was picked up one time. This rearrangement joins TRBV5-6 to TRBJ1-1; D is ambiguous. The CDR3 has 15 amino acids. Per germline, CDR1 SGHDT and CDR2 YYEEEE. V was trimmed by 1 base and J by 1 base, leaving 11 bases between them. CDR3 nucleotides: TGTGCCAGCAGCTTGATGGCCAGGCCGAACACTGAAGCTTTCTTT. Its protein product is CASSLMARPNTEAFF.

The chain combines TRBV30 with TRBJ1-1; 8 bases match TRBD1. The trim removed 3 bases at V and 2 bases at J, leaving 8 bases unmatched. Per the germline V gene, CDR1 is GTSNPN and CDR2 is SVGIG (reference sequence). The CDR3 has 15 amino acids. For the CDR3, the DNA is TGTGCCTGGAGCTTGCCAGGGGGCCTCAACACTGAAGCTTTCTTT. Protein: CAWSLPGGLNTEAFF.

CDR3 region: CASSLKWELYQTDTQYF. The CDR3 DNA reads TGTGCCAGCAGTTTAAAGTGGGAGCTATATCAAACGGATACGCAGTATTTT. The V call is TRBV28, the J call TRBJ2-3, with D possibly TRBD2 on 5 matching bases. Looked up from germline, CDR1 is MDHEN and CDR2 is SYDVKM. This CDR3 has 17 residues. The ends were cut back, 2 bases at V and 6 bases at J, with 21 bases in the middle.

This clone showed up just a few times. This chain links TRBV6-6 with TRBJ2-1; 8 bases line up with TRBD1. Germline assignment: CDR1 MNHNY and CDR2 SVGAGI (reference sequence). V shed 8 bases, J shed 5 bases, and the junction held 8 bases outside the gene matches. CDR3 size: 14 residues. The CDR3 region is CASQGQGRNNEQFF. For the CDR3, the DNA is TGTGCCAGCCAAGGACAGGGACGGAACAATGAGCAGTTCTTC.

The chain uses TRBV12-3 or TRBV12-4 and TRBJ2-7; D call uncertain. V was trimmed by 3 bases and J by 2 bases, leaving 8 bases between them. The CDR3 runs 13 residues. The CDR3 bases are TGTGCCAGCAGTTTTCAAAACGCCTACGAGCAGTACTTC. Amino acids: CASSFQNAYEQYF.

The chain is built from TRBV5-4 and TRBJ1-1; D might be TRBD1 (6 bases). The CDR3 contains 15 residues. V was pared by 4 bases and J by 1 base, with 14 bases between. CDR1 SGHNT and CDR2 YYREEE come from the germline V gene (reference sequence). CDR3: CASSRVGATNTEAFF. CDR3 DNA sequence: TGTGCCAGCAGCCGGGTGGGGGCGACGAACACTGAAGCTTTCTTT.

This clone was found once. The chain is built from TRBV30 and TRBJ1-2, with TRBD1 matching over 7 bases. Germline V lookup: CDR1 GTSNPN, CDR2 SVGIG (reference sequence). J lost 2 bases, V lost 4 bases, and 4 bases had no gene match. The CDR3 sequence is 13 residues long. CDR3 coding DNA: TGTGCCTGGAAGGGACAGCCCAACTATGGCTACACCTTC. It translates to CAWKGQPNYGYTF.

V gene TRBV10-3 combines with J gene TRBJ2-3; D gene uncertain. The CDR3 is made up of 15 amino acids. Germline CDR1 is ENHRY and CDR2 is SYGVKD. Trimming stripped 0 bases from V and 1 base from J, with 8 bases between. The CDR3 region has the DNA TGTGCCATCAGTGAGTCGACGACCCGCACAGATACGCAGTATTTT. It codes for CAISESTTRTDTQYF.